The 13 T cell receptor beta chains in this list originate from one sample, sequenced in a study of OX40 agonist ivuxolimab in advanced cancers. Measured with immunoSEQ multiplex PCR; TCRdb has only the in-frame clones, and not every one. The table has 50,000 or so clones, about four fifths seen once. The material was CD4+ or CD8+ T cells sorted from blood, obtained in a trial of the OX40 agonist ivuxolimab. Receptors originate from an adult with an advanced solid tumor such as melanoma, head and neck, liver or kidney cancer.

This clone has only one observation. The V and J genes are TRBV6-5 and TRBJ1-5; TRBD1 might be the D (6 bases). Germline values: CDR1 MNHEY, CDR2 SVGAGI. The length of the CDR3 is 15 residues. Trimming left V 5 bases short and J 0 bases short, with 11 bases between. This chain's CDR3 is CASSRGADSNQPQHF. The CDR3 DNA is TGTGCCAGCAGTAGGGGGGCAGATAGCAATCAGCCCCAGCATTTT.

The genes are TRBV5-1 and TRBJ2-3, with D tentatively TRBD1 or TRBD2 (6 bases each). The V gene's germline CDR1 is SGHRS and CDR2 YFSETQ. This CDR3 is 15 amino acids long. V lost 1 base and J lost 3, with 12 bases in between. The CDR3 nucleotides read TGCGCCAGCAGCTTGAGGGGGGACGGGACAGATACGCAGTATTTT. This gives the protein CASSLRGDGTDTQYF. Filled out from reference TRBV5-1 and TRBJ2-3, the complete variable domain reads KAGVTQTPRYLIKTRGQQVTLSCSPISGHRSVSWYQQTPGQGLQFLFEYFSETQRNKGNFPGRFSGRQFSNSRSEMNVSTLELGDSALYLCASSLRGDGTDTQYFGPGTRLTVL.

This chain joins TRBV30 and TRBJ2-7; D remains unclear. The CDR3 has 13 amino acids. Germline CDR1 reads GTSNPN; CDR2 reads SVGIG (reference sequence). Trimming took 2 bases from V and 2 from J, leaving 10 bases between them. The CDR3 region is CAWSPVVPYEQYF. The CDR3 DNA sequence: TGTGCCTGGAGTCCCGTTGTCCCCTACGAGCAGTACTTC.

The chain couples TRBV10-3 to TRBJ1-1, with 12 bases lining up with TRBD1. The CDR3 runs 16 residues. Losses at the gene ends were 6 bases for V and 0 bases for J; bases not matched to a gene: 5. Germline V gene lookup returns CDR1 ENHRY and CDR2 SYGVKD. The CDR3 protein is CAIRSGTGGLNTEAFF. The CDR3 DNA reads TGTGCCATCAGATCCGGGACAGGGGGCCTGAACACTGAAGCTTTCTTT.

This chain joins TRBV15 and TRBJ1-1; D possibly corresponds to TRBD1 (6 bases). Trimming removed 8 bases from V and 1 base from J, with 14 bases in between. The CDR3 covers 14 residues. Germline-derived CDR1 and CDR2 are LNHNV and YYDKDF (reference sequence). The DNA for the CDR3 is TGTGCCACCCGATTAGACAGGCGGAACACTGAAGCTTTCTTT. Protein sequence: CATRLDRRNTEAFF.

The V and J genes are TRBV18 and TRBJ2-2; TRBD1 aligns across 9 bases. The CDR3 is 14 amino acids. CDR1 KGHSH and CDR2 LQKENI come from the germline V gene. V lost 8 bases and J lost 5; bases outside the gene matches: 6. The CDR3 loop reads CASTRDRATGELFF. The CDR3 nucleotides are TGTGCCAGCACCCGGGACAGGGCGACCGGGGAGCTGTTTTTT.

For the CDR3, the DNA is TGTGCCAGCAGCGGAAGGACAGGGGGTTTCAATGAGCAGTTCTTC. It translates to CASSGRTGGFNEQFF. The chain uses TRBV9 and TRBJ2-1; 10 bases line up with TRBD1. The trim removed 3 bases at V and 6 bases at J, leaving 6 bases unmatched. Germline V gives CDR1 SGDLS, CDR2 YYNGEE. The CDR3 spans 15 residues.

The chain has TRBV5-4 and TRBJ1-2, with 11 bases that match TRBD1. The CDR3 sequence is 17 residues long. V gave up 1 base and J gave up 7 bases; unmatched junction bases: 12. Germline values: CDR1 SGHNT, CDR2 YYREEE (reference sequence). CDR3 in amino acids: CASSLYGQGAFGGGYTF. CDR3 sequence (DNA): TGTGCCAGCAGCTTGTATGGACAGGGGGCTTTCGGCGGTGGCTACACCTTC.

On this clone itself: This likely comes from a read error, as the CDR3 has no conserved phenylalanine or tryptophan at its end. The chain couples TRBV5-1 to TRBJ1-1; D unresolved. V was clipped by 3 bases and J by 1 base, with 13 bases between them. The CDR3 length is 15 residues. Germline CDR1 and CDR2: SGHRS and YFSETQ. CDR3 sequence: CASSSFGVPNTEAFY. Written as DNA, the CDR3 is TGCGCCAGCAGCTCGTTCGGGGTCCCGAACACTGAAGCTTTCTAT.

This clone appeared a single time. CDR3 DNA: TGCGCCAGCAGCTTAAGGGGCCCTGAGACCCAGTACTTC. This encodes CASSLRGPETQYF. This chain uses TRBV5-1 with TRBJ2-5; a possible D gene is TRBD1 (5 bases). Trimming cost V 2 bases and J 5 bases, with 10 bases left between them. CDR3 length equals 13 residues. Germline assignment: CDR1 SGHRS and CDR2 YFSETQ.

This clone is a singleton in its sample. This rearrangement joins TRBV4-3 to TRBJ2-7; TRBD2 might be the D (5 bases). This CDR3 region has 17 residues. Trimming took 6 bases from V and 2 from J, leaving 23 bases between them. The V gene's germline CDR1 is LGHNA and CDR2 YSLEER. The CDR3 is CASSKEGGRSIAYEQYF. In DNA, the CDR3 is TGCGCCAGCAGTAAAGAGGGCGGGCGGTCCATTGCCTACGAGCAGTACTTC.

This rearrangement joins TRBV5-6 to TRBJ1-5; D ambiguous. CDR3 length: 15 amino acids. Deletions cut 4 bases from V and 10 bases from J, with 21 bases between. Per germline, CDR1 SGHDT and CDR2 YYEEEE. The CDR3 is CASSKVDFQDSPQHF. As DNA, the CDR3 is TGTGCCAGCAGCAAGGTCGATTTCCAAGATTCACCCCAGCATTTT.

The chain uses TRBV28 and TRBJ1-5, with D tentatively TRBD1 (6 bases). V lost 5 bases, J lost 3 bases, and 14 bases lay in between. This CDR3 comprises 15 residues. The V gene's germline CDR1 is MDHEN and CDR2 SYDVKM. DNA of the CDR3: TGTGCCAGCAGTACTGAACAGGGAATCAATCAGCCCCAGCATTTT. Its protein product is CASSTEQGINQPQHF.